This TCR beta chain came from a study of blood T cell repertoires in COVID-19. Study summary: The United States, Italy and Spain provided the acute and convalescent COVID-19 samples. Sources were T cells, B-cell-depleted T cells, or PBMCs; the material itself was cDNA or gDNA.

The germline V and J ends were trimmed by 0 bases and 1 base, with 16 bases remaining between them. This CDR3 has 18 residues. Authors' processing steps: From reference gene primer amplification, estimates of nucleated cell counts were derived. Assay: immunoSEQ multiplex PCR; the TCRdb copy retains only in-frame clones and omits some. For V, J and clone size, that table is used; D and trimming come from the DNA. Seen here are 85,000 to 90,000 clones, 80% to 90% observed once, and the top ten hold 1.1%. The rearrangement links TRBV23-1 to TRBJ1-5; TRBD1 is a possible D gene (6 bases). TRBV23-1 counts as an open reading frame of uncertain function. The clonotype originates from a human donor in a cohort sampled during active COVID-19. The material sequenced was peripheral blood. Here the CDR3 reads CASSQSRHRVASNQPQHF. CDR3 sequence (DNA): TGCGCCAGCAGTCAATCGAGGCACAGGGTGGCGAGCAATCAGCCCCAGCATTTT.